A selection of T cell receptor beta chains follows, all from one sample in a study of blood T cell repertoires in COVID-19. Measured with immunoSEQ multiplex PCR; TCRdb has only the in-frame clones, and not every one. The sample records approximately 220,000 clones, about 87% being singletons. The sequenced sample consisted of PBMCs or T cells enriched from blood (not recorded which). All receptors derive from a woman in her 30s with acute COVID-19. CDR3s include the opening cysteine and the closing phenylalanine or tryptophan. The order of the fields is D gene, V gene, J gene, clone size, CDR3 protein, CDR3 DNA. A D gene is named only where the DNA matches it firmly. Expanded clones get a size class; other rows say once, few or many, or leave the size out.

d_gene: NA; v_gene: TRBV27; j_gene: TRBJ1-5; abundance: NA; CDR3aa: CASRGLRGPRGQPQHF; CDR3nt: TGTGCCAGCCGAGGACTGCGGGGGCCTCGGGGTCAGCCCCAGCATTTT
d_gene: NA; v_gene: TRBV9; j_gene: TRBJ1-2; abundance: NA; CDR3aa: CASSVEDNFYGYTF; CDR3nt: TGTGCCAGCAGCGTAGAGGACAACTTCTATGGCTACACCTTC
d_gene: TRBD1; v_gene: TRBV29-1; j_gene: TRBJ2-2; abundance: NA; CDR3aa: CSCYGQGKNTGELFF; CDR3nt: TGCAGCTGTTACGGACAGGGAAAGAACACCGGGGAGCTGTTTTTT
d_gene: NA; v_gene: TRBV30; j_gene: TRBJ1-1; abundance: NA; CDR3aa: CAWSSQGPTEAFF; CDR3nt: TGTGCCTGGAGTTCCCAGGGGCCCACTGAAGCTTTCTTT
d_gene: TRBD1; v_gene: TRBV11-2; j_gene: TRBJ2-2; abundance: NA; CDR3aa: CASSLGTGAGELFF; CDR3nt: TGTGCCAGCAGCTTAGGGACAGGGGCCGGGGAGCTGTTTTTT
d_gene: NA; v_gene: TRBV6-5; j_gene: TRBJ1-5; abundance: NA; CDR3aa: CASSSRESGQPQHF; CDR3nt: TGTGCCAGCAGCTCCAGGGAATCCGGGCAGCCCCAGCATTTT
d_gene: TRBD1; v_gene: TRBV5-6; j_gene: TRBJ1-2; abundance: NA; CDR3aa: CASSVTFRDSSGYTF; CDR3nt: TGTGCCAGCAGCGTCACCTTCCGGGACAGTTCTGGCTACACCTTC
d_gene: NA; v_gene: TRBV7-9; j_gene: TRBJ2-7; abundance: NA; CDR3aa: CASSLSVGVEQYF; CDR3nt: TGTGCCAGCAGCTTATCAGTCGGGGTCGAGCAGTACTTC
d_gene: TRBD1; v_gene: TRBV6-5; j_gene: TRBJ2-7; abundance: NA; CDR3aa: CASSFDRGAYEQYF; CDR3nt: TGTGCCAGCAGCTTTGACAGGGGGGCCTACGAGCAGTACTTC
d_gene: NA; v_gene: TRBV10-3; j_gene: TRBJ1-3; abundance: once; CDR3aa: CAISELTYGNTIYF; CDR3nt: TGTGCCATCAGTGAGCTAACGTATGGAAACACCATATATTTT
d_gene: NA; v_gene: TRBV19; j_gene: TRBJ1-5; abundance: NA; CDR3aa: CASSNGLNQPQHF; CDR3nt: TGTGCCAGTAGTAATGGGCTCAATCAGCCCCAGCATTTT
d_gene: NA; v_gene: TRBV5-6; j_gene: TRBJ1-3; abundance: NA; CDR3aa: CASSLISSGNTIYF; CDR3nt: TGTGCCAGCAGCTTGATCTCTTCTGGAAACACCATATATTTT
d_gene: NA; v_gene: TRBV19; j_gene: TRBJ1-5; abundance: few; CDR3aa: CASSIVESNQPQHF; CDR3nt: TGTGCCAGTAGTATTGTGGAGAGCAATCAGCCCCAGCATTTT
d_gene: NA; v_gene: TRBV3-1/TRBV3-2; j_gene: TRBJ2-7; abundance: NA; CDR3aa: CASSPLQEQYF; CDR3nt: TGTGCCAGCAGCCCCCTACAGGAGCAGTACTTC
d_gene: NA; v_gene: TRBV27; j_gene: TRBJ2-1; abundance: NA; CDR3aa: CASSSPTAVSYNEQFF; CDR3nt: TGTGCCAGCAGTTCCCCAACCGCGGTCTCCTACAATGAGCAGTTCTTC
d_gene: NA; v_gene: TRBV11-2; j_gene: TRBJ1-1; abundance: NA; CDR3aa: CASSWDTNTEAFF; CDR3nt: TGTGCCAGCAGCTGGGACACGAACACTGAAGCTTTCTTT
d_gene: NA; v_gene: TRBV19; j_gene: TRBJ1-1; abundance: NA; CDR3aa: CASSSGMNTEAFF; CDR3nt: TGTGCCAGTAGTTCAGGGATGAACACTGAAGCTTTCTTT
d_gene: NA; v_gene: TRBV7-6; j_gene: TRBJ1-1; abundance: NA; CDR3aa: CASSIGTQNTEAFF; CDR3nt: TGTGCCAGCAGCATCGGGACACAGAACACTGAAGCTTTCTTT
d_gene: TRBD1; v_gene: TRBV5-8; j_gene: TRBJ2-2; abundance: NA; CDR3aa: CASSARQGYTGELFF; CDR3nt: TGTGCCAGCAGCGCCCGACAGGGATACACCGGGGAGCTGTTTTTT
d_gene: TRBD1; v_gene: TRBV5-1; j_gene: TRBJ1-1; abundance: NA; CDR3aa: CASSVGQGMTEAFF; CDR3nt: TGCGCCAGCAGCGTGGGACAGGGGATGACTGAAGCTTTCTTT
d_gene: NA; v_gene: TRBV5-6; j_gene: TRBJ1-5; abundance: NA; CDR3aa: CASSNAAAGGNQPQHF; CDR3nt: TGTGCCAGCAGCAACGCCGCTGCCGGGGGCAATCAGCCCCAGCATTTT
d_gene: TRBD1; v_gene: TRBV5-6; j_gene: TRBJ1-4; abundance: NA; CDR3aa: CASRQGMDEKLFF; CDR3nt: TGTGCCAGCAGACAGGGGATGGATGAAAAACTGTTTTTT
d_gene: NA; v_gene: TRBV7-9; j_gene: TRBJ2-7; abundance: NA; CDR3aa: CASSQKREPIF; CDR3nt: TGTGCCAGCAGCCAGAAACGGGAGCCAATCTTC
d_gene: TRBD2; v_gene: TRBV6-2/TRBV6-3; j_gene: TRBJ2-7; abundance: NA; CDR3aa: CASSRRLAGNEQYF; CDR3nt: TGTGCCAGCAGTCGCCGACTAGCGGGTAACGAGCAGTACTTC